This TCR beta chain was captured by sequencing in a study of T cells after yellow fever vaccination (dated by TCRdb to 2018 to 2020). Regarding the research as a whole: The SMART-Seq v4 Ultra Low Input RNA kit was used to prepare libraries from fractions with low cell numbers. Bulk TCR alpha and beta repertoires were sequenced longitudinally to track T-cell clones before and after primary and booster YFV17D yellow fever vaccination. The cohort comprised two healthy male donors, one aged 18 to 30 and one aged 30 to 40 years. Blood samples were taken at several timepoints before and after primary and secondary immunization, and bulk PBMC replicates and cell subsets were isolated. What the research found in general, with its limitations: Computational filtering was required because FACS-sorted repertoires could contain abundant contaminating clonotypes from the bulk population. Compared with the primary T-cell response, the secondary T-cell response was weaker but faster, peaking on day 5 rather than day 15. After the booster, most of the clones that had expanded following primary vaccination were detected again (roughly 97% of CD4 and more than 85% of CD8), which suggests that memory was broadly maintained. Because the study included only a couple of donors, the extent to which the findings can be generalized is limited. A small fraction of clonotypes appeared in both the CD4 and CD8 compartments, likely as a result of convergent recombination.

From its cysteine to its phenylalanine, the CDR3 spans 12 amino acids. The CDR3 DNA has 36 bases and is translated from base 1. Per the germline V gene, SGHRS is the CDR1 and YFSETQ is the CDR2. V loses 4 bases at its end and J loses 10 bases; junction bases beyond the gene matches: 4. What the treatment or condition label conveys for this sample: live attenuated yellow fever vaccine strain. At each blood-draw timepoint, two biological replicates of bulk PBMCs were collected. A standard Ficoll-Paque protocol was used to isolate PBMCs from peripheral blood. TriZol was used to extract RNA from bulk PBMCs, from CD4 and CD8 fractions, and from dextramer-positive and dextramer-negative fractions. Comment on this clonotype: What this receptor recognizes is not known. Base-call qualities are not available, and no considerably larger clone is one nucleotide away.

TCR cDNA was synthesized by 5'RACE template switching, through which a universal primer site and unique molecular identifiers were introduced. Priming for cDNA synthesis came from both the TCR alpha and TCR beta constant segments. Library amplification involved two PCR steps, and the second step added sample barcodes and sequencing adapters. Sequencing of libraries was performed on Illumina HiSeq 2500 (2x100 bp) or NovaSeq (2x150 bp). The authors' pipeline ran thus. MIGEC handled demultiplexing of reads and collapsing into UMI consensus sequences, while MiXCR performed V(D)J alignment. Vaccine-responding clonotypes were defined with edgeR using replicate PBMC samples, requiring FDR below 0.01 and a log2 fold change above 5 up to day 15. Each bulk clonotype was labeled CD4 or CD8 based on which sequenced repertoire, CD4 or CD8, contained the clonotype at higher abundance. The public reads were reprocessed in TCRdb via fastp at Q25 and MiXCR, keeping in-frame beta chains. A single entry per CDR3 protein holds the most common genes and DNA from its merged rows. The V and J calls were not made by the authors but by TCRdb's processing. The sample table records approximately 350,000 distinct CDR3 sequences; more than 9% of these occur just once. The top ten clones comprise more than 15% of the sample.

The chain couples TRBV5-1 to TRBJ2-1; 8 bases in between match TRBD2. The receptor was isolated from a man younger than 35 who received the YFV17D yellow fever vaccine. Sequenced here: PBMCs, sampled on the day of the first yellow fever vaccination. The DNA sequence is TGCGCCAGCAGCGCGGGGGGCGACGAGCAGTTCTTC. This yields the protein CASSAGGDEQFF.